This is a list of T cell receptor beta chains from one sample in a study of human T cells and chemical hapten exposure. TCRdb called the RACE reads again in MiXCR, with one record for every CDR3 protein. The sample lists some 300,000 distinct CDR3 sequences, approximately 5% occurring once. The sequencing here drew on whole blood, taken in connection with sensitization to the hapten diphenylcyclopropenone (DPC). These receptors all come from a woman under 30 with alopecia areata. Some clones in this sample may be carry-over from other donors' samples. Each CDR3 is given with its conserved first and last residue. A D gene is named only where the DNA matches it firmly. Not all rows give a size; the values are once, few, many and, for expanded clones, a class.

CDR3aa,j_gene,v_gene,abundance,d_gene
CASSLEGGLAVGTQYF,TRBJ2-3,TRBV5-1,-,TRBD2
CASSEIRNNEQFF,TRBJ2-1,TRBV2,-,-
CASSVVDRGNYGYTF,TRBJ1-2,TRBV9,-,TRBD1
CSARDQRQGVNGYTF,TRBJ1-2,TRBV20-1,many,-
CASSLKYQETQYF,TRBJ2-5,TRBV7-2,many,-
CASSQVPDTQYF,TRBJ2-3,TRBV4-1,few,-
CSARWRGEQPQHF,TRBJ1-5,TRBV20-1,-,-
CASSLDWSNTEAFF,TRBJ1-1,TRBV5-1,few,-
CASTQDRGRGLSYNEQFF,TRBJ2-1,TRBV7-2,few,TRBD1
CAISEAPAGGLNEKLFF,TRBJ1-4,TRBV10-3,many,TRBD1
CASSLYSYEQYF,TRBJ2-7,TRBV12-3/TRBV12-4,few,-
CASSLQGLDSPLHF,TRBJ1-6,TRBV7-3,-,-
CASSLSRTGERGTEAFF,TRBJ1-1,TRBV3-1,few,TRBD1
CASSKRSPGGDTEAFF,TRBJ1-1,TRBV21-1,few,-
CASSVSLPGGDTQYF,TRBJ2-3,TRBV9,few,-
CASSPPPRAAIYGYTF,TRBJ1-2,TRBV28,few,-
CASSSRTYSTDTQYF,TRBJ2-3,TRBV7-8,few,-
CASSFSEGLTEAFF,TRBJ1-1,TRBV7-8,few,-
CASSGPGQPPGLTYTGELFF,TRBJ2-2,TRBV9,few,-
CASSSGQEEKLFF,TRBJ1-4,TRBV12-3/TRBV12-4,-,TRBD1
CATRVGSKDSPLHF,TRBJ1-6,TRBV15,-,-
CASSQDAQTSHPNNEQFF,TRBJ2-1,TRBV14,many,-
CASSYSNSRETQYF,TRBJ2-5,TRBV6-2/TRBV6-3,few,-
CASTLRRQNTEAFF,TRBJ1-1,TRBV2,few,-
CASSPTSGGNGELFF,TRBJ2-2,TRBV6-2/TRBV6-3,-,TRBD2
CASSLYSGLAGHNEQFF,TRBJ2-1,TRBV6-2/TRBV6-3,many,TRBD2
CSVSTGGVQPQHF,TRBJ1-5,TRBV29-1,many,TRBD1
CSASLPGGETEAFF,TRBJ1-1,TRBV20-1,few,-
CSARGTQYSYEQYF,TRBJ2-7,TRBV20-1,many,-
CSASQENTEAFF,TRBJ1-1,TRBV20-1,-,-
CASSITPGNQPQHF,TRBJ1-5,TRBV19,-,-
CASSSQPGQVNEKLFF,TRBJ1-4,TRBV7-2,few,TRBD1
CATSRDPGINQPQHF,TRBJ1-5,TRBV15,few,-
CASSWGQGRVTQYF,TRBJ2-5,TRBV28,few,TRBD1
CASSQRVFYEQYF,TRBJ2-7,TRBV6-2/TRBV6-3,-,-
CASSQGDTRLTYGYTF,TRBJ1-2,TRBV3-1,-,-
CASSTRWLGTGELFF,TRBJ2-2,TRBV7-8,-,-
CASSYRLERRLVSYNEQFF,TRBJ2-1,TRBV6-2/TRBV6-3,-,-
CASSQDWGLPLHF,TRBJ1-6,TRBV7-2,few,-
CASSYLGSQETQYF,TRBJ2-5,TRBV6-5,few,-
CASSLGGGATDTQYF,TRBJ2-3,TRBV5-6,many,TRBD2
CASSQGRPTTGYTF,TRBJ1-2,TRBV4-2,few,-
CSVVFSRSSYEQYF,TRBJ2-7,TRBV29-1,many,-
CASIQGVDEKLFF,TRBJ1-4,TRBV2,-,TRBD1
CSARENTEAFF,TRBJ1-1,TRBV20-1,many,-
CASSLGGGGGYEQYF,TRBJ2-7,TRBV4-2,few,-
CASSLAWDRNTEAFF,TRBJ1-1,TRBV5-1,many,TRBD1
CASSLGEQPQHF,TRBJ1-5,TRBV7-9,many,-
CASSYPSGGASTDTQYF,TRBJ2-3,TRBV6-2/TRBV6-3,-,-
CSASPGGSDTQYF,TRBJ2-3,TRBV20-1,-,-